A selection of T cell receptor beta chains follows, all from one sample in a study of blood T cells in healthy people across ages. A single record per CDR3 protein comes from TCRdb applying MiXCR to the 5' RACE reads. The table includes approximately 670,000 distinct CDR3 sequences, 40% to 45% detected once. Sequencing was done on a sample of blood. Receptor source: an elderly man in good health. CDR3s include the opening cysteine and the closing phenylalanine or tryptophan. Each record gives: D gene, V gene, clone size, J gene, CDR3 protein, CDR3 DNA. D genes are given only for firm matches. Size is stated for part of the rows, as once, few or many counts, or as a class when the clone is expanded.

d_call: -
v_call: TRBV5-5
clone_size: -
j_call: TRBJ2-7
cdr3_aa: CASSALTDYEQYF
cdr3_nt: TGTGCCAGCAGCGCCCTAACAGACTACGAGCAGTACTTC

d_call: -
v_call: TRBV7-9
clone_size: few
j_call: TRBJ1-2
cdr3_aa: CASSPSGFYGYTF
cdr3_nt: TGTGCCAGCAGCCCATCTGGATTCTATGGCTACACCTTC

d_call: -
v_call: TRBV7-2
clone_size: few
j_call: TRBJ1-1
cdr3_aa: CASSLARGEYAEAFF
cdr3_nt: TGTGCCAGCAGCTTAGCGCGGGGGGAATACGCTGAAGCTTTCTTT

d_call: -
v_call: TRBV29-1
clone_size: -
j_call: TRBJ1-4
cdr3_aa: CSVGRSEKLFF
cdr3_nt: TGCAGCGTTGGGCGGAGTGAAAAACTGTTTTTT

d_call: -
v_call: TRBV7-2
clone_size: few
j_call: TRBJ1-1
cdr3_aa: CASKTGMNTEAFF
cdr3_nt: TGTGCCAGCAAAACCGGGATGAACACTGAAGCTTTCTTT

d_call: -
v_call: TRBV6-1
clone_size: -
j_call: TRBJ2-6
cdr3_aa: CASKSDRSTTSGTNVLTF
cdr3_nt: TGTGCCAGCAAGTCTGACAGAAGTACTACCTCTGGGACCAACGTCCTGACTTTC

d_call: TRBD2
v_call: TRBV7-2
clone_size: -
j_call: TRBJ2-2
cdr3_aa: CASSHTSGGYTGELFF
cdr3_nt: TGTGCCAGCAGCCATACTAGCGGGGGGTACACCGGGGAGCTGTTTTTT

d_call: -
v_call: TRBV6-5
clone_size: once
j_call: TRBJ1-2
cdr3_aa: CASSTRKGGYGYTF
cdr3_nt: TGTGCCAGCAGTACGCGGAAAGGGGGCTATGGCTACACCTTC

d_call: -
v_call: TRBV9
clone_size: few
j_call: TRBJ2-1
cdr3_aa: CASSPAGSQGLFNEQFF
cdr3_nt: TGTGCCAGCAGCCCCGCAGGTAGTCAGGGGTTATTTAATGAGCAGTTCTTC

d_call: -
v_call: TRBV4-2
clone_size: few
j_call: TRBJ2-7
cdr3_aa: CASSQSGMGGYEQYF
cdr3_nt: TGTGCCAGCAGCCAAAGTGGGATGGGGGGCTACGAGCAGTACTTC

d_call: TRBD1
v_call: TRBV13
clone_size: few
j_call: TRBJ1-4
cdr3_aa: CASSAGPLTGQSEKLFF
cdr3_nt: TGTGCCAGCAGCGCGGGCCCCCTGACAGGGCAAAGCGAAAAACTGTTTTTT

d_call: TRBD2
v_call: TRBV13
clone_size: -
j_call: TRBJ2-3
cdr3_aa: CASTGTSGRTDTQYF
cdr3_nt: TGTGCCAGCACTGGGACTAGCGGGAGAACAGATACGCAGTATTTT

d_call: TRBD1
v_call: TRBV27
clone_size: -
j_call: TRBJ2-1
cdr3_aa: CASSVYQGVNEQFF
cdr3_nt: TGTGCCAGCAGTGTATACCAGGGGGTGAATGAGCAGTTCTTC

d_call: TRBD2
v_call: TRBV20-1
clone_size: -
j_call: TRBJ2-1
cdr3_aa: CSAVPGLAGGVRYNEQFF
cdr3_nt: TGCAGTGCTGTGCCGGGACTAGCGGGGGGGGTCCGCTACAATGAGCAGTTCTTC

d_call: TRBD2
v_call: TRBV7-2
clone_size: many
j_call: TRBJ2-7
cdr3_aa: CASSPGLAGGQSYEQYF
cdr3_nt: TGTGCCAGCAGCCCGGGACTAGCGGGGGGGCAGTCCTACGAGCAGTACTTC

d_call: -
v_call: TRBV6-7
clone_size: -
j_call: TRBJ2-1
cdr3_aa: CASSDLDYNEQFF
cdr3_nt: TGTGCCAGCAGTGACCTAGACTACAATGAGCAGTTCTTC

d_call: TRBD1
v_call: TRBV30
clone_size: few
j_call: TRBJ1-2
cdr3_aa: CAWSAPGQGRLGYTF
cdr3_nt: TGTGCCTGGAGTGCCCCTGGACAGGGTCGATTAGGCTACACCTTC

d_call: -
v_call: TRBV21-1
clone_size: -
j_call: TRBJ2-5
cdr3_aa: CASSINWGGQGEGQYF
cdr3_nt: TGTGCCAGCAGCATAAATTGGGGGGGACAGGGCGAAGGGCAGTACTTC

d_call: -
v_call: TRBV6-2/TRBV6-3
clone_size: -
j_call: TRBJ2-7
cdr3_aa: CASRTTGARREQYF
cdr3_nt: TGTGCCAGCAGGACGACGGGGGCAAGGCGCGAGCAGTACTTC

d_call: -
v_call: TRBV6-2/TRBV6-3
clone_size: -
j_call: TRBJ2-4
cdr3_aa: CASSLGQHNTLAKNIQYF
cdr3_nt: TGTGCCAGCAGCCTTGGACAGCACAACACCCTAGCCAAAAACATTCAGTACTTC

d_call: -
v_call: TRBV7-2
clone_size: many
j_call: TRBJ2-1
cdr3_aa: CASSLDSGINEQFF
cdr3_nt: TGTGCCAGCAGCTTAGATAGCGGAATCAATGAGCAGTTCTTC

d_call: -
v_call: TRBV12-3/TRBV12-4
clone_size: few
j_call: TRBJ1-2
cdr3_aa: CASSPMVGNGYTF
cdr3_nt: TGTGCCAGCTCGCCCATGGTGGGGAATGGCTACACCTTC

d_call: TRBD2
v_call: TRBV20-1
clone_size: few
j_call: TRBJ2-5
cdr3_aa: CSARRGLRAGGQETQYF
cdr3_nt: TGCAGTGCTAGGAGGGGCTTACGAGCGGGGGGGCAAGAGACCCAGTACTTC

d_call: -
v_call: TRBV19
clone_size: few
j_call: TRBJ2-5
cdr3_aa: CATRQAGETQYF
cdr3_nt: TGTGCCACCCGACAGGCAGGAGAGACCCAGTACTTC

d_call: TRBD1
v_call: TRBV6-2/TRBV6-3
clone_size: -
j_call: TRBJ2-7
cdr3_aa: CASSSPNRDRTYEQYF
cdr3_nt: TGTGCCAGCAGTTCCCCAAATCGGGACAGGACCTACGAGCAGTACTTC

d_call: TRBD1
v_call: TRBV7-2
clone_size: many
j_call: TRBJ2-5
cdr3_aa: CASRSGTDNRETQYF
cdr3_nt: TGTGCCAGCAGATCCGGGACAGACAATCGGGAGACCCAGTACTTC

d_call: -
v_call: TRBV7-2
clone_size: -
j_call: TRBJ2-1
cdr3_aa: CASSVGTLYNEQFF
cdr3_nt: TGTGCCAGCAGCGTAGGGACTCTCTACAATGAGCAGTTCTTC

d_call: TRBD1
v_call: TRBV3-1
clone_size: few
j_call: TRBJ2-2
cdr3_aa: CASSPKQGAGELFF
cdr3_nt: TGTGCCAGCAGCCCCAAACAGGGGGCCGGGGAGCTGTTTTTT

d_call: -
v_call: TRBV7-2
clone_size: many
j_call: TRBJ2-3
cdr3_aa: CASSSSGLSTDTQYF
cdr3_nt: TGTGCCAGCAGCTCAAGCGGCCTGAGCACAGATACGCAGTATTTT

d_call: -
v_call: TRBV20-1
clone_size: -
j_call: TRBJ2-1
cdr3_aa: CSASPLEGEQFF
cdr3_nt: TGCAGTGCTAGCCCTCTAGAAGGTGAGCAGTTCTTC

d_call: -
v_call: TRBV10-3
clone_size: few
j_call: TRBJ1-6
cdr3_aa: CAISEGASNDPLHF
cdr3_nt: TGTGCCATCAGTGAGGGGGCATCTAATGATCCCCTCCACTTT

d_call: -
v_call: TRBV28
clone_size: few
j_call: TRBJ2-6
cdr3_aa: CASSEGGANVLTF
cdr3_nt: TGTGCCAGCAGTGAGGGTGGGGCCAACGTCCTGACTTTC

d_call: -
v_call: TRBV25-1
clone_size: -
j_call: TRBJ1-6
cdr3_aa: CASSEVINSPLHF
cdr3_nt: TGTGCCAGCAGTGAAGTTATCAATTCACCCCTCCACTTT

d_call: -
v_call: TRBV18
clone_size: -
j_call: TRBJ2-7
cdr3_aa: CASSPPRGDFSEQYF
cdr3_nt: TGTGCCAGCTCACCGCCTCGTGGGGACTTCAGCGAGCAGTACTTC

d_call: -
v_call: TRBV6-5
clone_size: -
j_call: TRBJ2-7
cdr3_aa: CASSYGDGGRGFYEQYF
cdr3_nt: TGTGCCAGCAGTTATGGTGACGGGGGGCGCGGGTTCTACGAGCAGTACTTC

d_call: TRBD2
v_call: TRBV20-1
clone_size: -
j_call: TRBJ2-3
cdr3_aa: CSAIAGSTDTQYF
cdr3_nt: TGCAGTGCGATAGCGGGAAGCACAGATACGCAGTATTTT

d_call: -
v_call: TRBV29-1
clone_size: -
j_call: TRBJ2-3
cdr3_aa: CNVSGTIKNSADTQYF
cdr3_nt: TGCAACGTTTCCGGGACCATAAAGAATTCGGCAGATACGCAGTATTTT

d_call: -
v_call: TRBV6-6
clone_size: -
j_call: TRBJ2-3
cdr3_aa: CASRLGELSTDTQYF
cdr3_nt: TGTGCCAGCAGATTGGGCGAACTTAGCACAGATACGCAGTATTTT

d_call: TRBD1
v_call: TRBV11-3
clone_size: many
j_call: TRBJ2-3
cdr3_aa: CASSVDRTTDTQYF
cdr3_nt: TGTGCCAGCAGCGTGGACAGGACCACAGATACGCAGTATTTT

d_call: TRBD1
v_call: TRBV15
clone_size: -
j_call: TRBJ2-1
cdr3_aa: CATSRMGQELDNEQFF
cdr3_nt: TGTGCCACCAGCAGAATGGGACAGGAATTGGACAATGAGCAGTTCTTC

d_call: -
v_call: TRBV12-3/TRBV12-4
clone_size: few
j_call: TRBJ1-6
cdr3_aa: CASSFSGTDKSPLHF
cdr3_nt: TGTGCCAGCAGTTTTAGTGGGACGGACAAATCACCCCTCCACTTT

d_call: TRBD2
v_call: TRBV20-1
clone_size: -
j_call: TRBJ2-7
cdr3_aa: CSARDRRGGRYEQYF
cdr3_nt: TGCAGTGCTAGAGATCGCCGCGGGGGGCGCTACGAGCAGTACTTC

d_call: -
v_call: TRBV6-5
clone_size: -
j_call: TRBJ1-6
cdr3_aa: CASSYSKSPLHF
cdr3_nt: TGTGCCAGCAGTTACTCGAAATCACCCCTCCACTTT

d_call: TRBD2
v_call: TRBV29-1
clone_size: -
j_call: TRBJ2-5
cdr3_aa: CSVPGLAGGRGETQYF
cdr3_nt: TGCAGCGTTCCGGGACTAGCGGGGGGCAGGGGGGAGACCCAGTACTTC

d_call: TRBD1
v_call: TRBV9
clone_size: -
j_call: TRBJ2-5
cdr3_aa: CASSATDRGQVETQYF
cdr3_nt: TGTGCCAGCAGCGCAACAGACAGGGGGCAAGTCGAGACCCAGTACTTC

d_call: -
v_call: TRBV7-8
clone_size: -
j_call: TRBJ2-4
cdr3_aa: CASSPMGRVLAKNIQYF
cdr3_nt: TGTGCCAGCAGCCCTATGGGCCGGGTATTAGCCAAAAACATTCAGTACTTC

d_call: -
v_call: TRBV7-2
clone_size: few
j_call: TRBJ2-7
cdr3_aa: CASSLGASYRARYF
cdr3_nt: TGTGCCAGCAGCTTAGGGGCTAGCTACAGGGCTAGGTACTTC

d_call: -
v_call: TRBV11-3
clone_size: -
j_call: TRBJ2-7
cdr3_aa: CASSSLYNEQYF
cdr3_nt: TGTGCCAGCAGCTCCCTCTACAATGAGCAGTACTTC

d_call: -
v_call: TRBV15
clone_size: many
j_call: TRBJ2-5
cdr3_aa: CATSRDPVQETQYF
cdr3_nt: TGTGCCACCAGCAGAGACCCGGTACAAGAGACCCAGTACTTC

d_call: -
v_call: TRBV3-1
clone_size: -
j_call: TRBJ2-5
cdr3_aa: CASSYGDGRLQETQYF
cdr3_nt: TGTGCCAGCAGCTACGGCGATGGACGATTACAAGAGACCCAGTACTTC

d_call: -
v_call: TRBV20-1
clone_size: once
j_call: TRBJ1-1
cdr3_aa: CSASSRGFTEAFF
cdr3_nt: TGCAGTGCTAGTTCCAGGGGTTTCACTGAAGCTTTCTTT

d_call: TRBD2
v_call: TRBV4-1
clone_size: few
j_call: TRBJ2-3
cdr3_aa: CASSQAGTSGQADTQYF
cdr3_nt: TGCGCCAGCAGCCAAGCCGGGACTAGCGGGCAAGCAGATACGCAGTATTTT

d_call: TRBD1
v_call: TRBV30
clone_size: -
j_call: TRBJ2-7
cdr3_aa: CAWSADRGSYEQYF
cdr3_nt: TGTGCCTGGAGTGCTGACAGGGGCTCCTACGAGCAGTACTTC

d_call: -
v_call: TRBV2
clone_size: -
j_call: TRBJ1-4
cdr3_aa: CASSEVARVIEKLFF
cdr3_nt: TGTGCCAGCAGTGAAGTGGCCAGGGTAATAGAAAAACTGTTTTTT